This T cell receptor beta chain was documented in a study of blood T cell repertoires in COVID-19. Across the study: Samples taken during acute and convalescent COVID-19 were collected in the United States, Italy and Spain. In each case, the material was cDNA or gDNA derived from T cells, B-cell-depleted T cells, or PBMCs.

Profiling relied on immunoSEQ multiplex PCR, and the TCRdb table lists in-frame clones only, not all of them. This sample has some 150,000 clones, with around 86% found just once. Per germline, CDR1 GTSNPN and CDR2 SVGIG (reference sequence). V was trimmed by 5 bases and J by 1 base, leaving 19 bases between them. CDR3 length: 16 residues. This clonotype was sampled from a woman aged 60-75 years with active or convalescent COVID-19. V is TRBV30 and J is TRBJ2-3; TRBD1 might be the D (5 bases). Specimen: peripheral blood. The CDR3 sequence: CAWDSNWGLGTDTQYF. In nucleotides, the CDR3 is TGTGCCTGGGACTCCAACTGGGGCTTAGGCACAGATACGCAGTATTTT. Together with reference TRBV30 and TRBJ2-3, the CDR3 gives the full variable domain: SQTIHQWPATLVQPVGSPLSLECTVEGTSNPNLYWYRQAAGRGLQLLFYSVGIGQISSEVPQNLSASRPQDRQFILSSKKLLLSDSGFYLCAWDSNWGLGTDTQYFGPGTRLTVL.